This TCR beta chain is drawn from a study of lung T cells in sarcoidosis with Löfgren's syndrome. Overall study findings and caveats: Versus controls, Löfgren's syndrome patients reportedly showed TRAV12-1 and TRBV2 as most expanded. Shared TRAV12-1 and TRBV2 CDR3 motifs were reported across several patients.

Germline CDR1 SGHTA, CDR2 FQGTGA. This CDR3 region has 16 residues. The count of this clonotype is one. Its specificity is not known. A much larger clone sits a single nucleotide away, making a read error possible. MiXCR, run by TCRdb on the reads, gives a single entry per CDR3 protein. This sample has some 19,000 distinct CDR3 sequences; 21% occur once, and the top ten carry less than 0.95%. The chain recombines TRBV7-3 with TRBJ2-5; the match to TRBD2 covers 13 bases. The sample taken for sequencing was CD4+ T cells from bronchoalveolar lavage. This clonotype originated in a human donor with sarcoidosis (Löfgren's syndrome or another form), or a control subject (not recorded which). The CDR3 nucleotides are TGTGCCAGCAGCTCAGGACTAGCGGGAGCCCAAGAGACCCGGTACTTC. Amino acid sequence: CASSSGLAGAQETRYF.